This note documents a single T cell receptor beta chain sequence. Its specificity is unknown. These data belong to a study of Ad26.COV2.S vaccination and SARS-CoV-2 variants. Findings and caveats of the study: Reported findings describe substantial breadth in spike-specific CD8+ and CD4+ T cell responses following vaccination. Possibly, TCR breadth and depth analyses underestimated total T cell responses. Vaccinees showed greater spike-specific TCR breadth than placebo recipients. Vaccine and placebo groups showed comparable non-spike TCR breadth.

J gave up 6 bases and V 6 bases, and 10 bases lay outside the gene matches. The CDR3 extends over 15 amino acids. Germline V CDR1 and CDR2: SNHLY, FYNNEI. This table comes from immunoSEQ multiplex PCR, and its TCRdb copy is limited to in-frame clones, with some not included. This sample carries 180,000 or so clones, roughly 87% of them seen once, and the ten largest clones take roughly 6%. The sequenced sample was peripheral blood, obtained after recovery from COVID-19. The chain uses TRBV2 and TRBJ1-5; 8 bases line up with TRBD1. The origin of this receptor is a human donor who had recovered from COVID-19. The CDR3 DNA follows: TGTGCCAGCAGCTCGGACAGGGAAGTGGGTCAGCCCCAGCATTTT. Protein: CASSSDREVGQPQHF.